These 27 T cell receptor beta chains were sequenced from one sample in a study of PD-1 blockade in classical Hodgkin lymphoma. Every patient had relapsed following autologous stem cell transplantation, and cohorts differed in brentuximab vedotin exposure. Here immunoSEQ multiplex PCR was the method, and the copy in TCRdb shows in-frame clones only, minus some. The sample has around 43,000 clones; over 75% are singletons. Sequenced material: peripheral blood mononuclear cells (PBMCs), taken at baseline. These receptors originate from a human donor with classical Hodgkin lymphoma.

The genes are TRBV7-9 and TRBJ2-1; D is undetermined. Germline V gene lookup returns CDR1 SEHNR and CDR2 FQNEAQ (reference sequence). The CDR3 sequence is 12 residues long. The V and J ends lost 5 bases and 15 bases respectively, with 17 bases between them. CDR3 sequence: CASSQELIQPFF. The CDR3 DNA follows: TGTGCCAGCAGCCAAGAACTCATACAACCGTTCTTC.

This clone was detected a few times. This chain connects TRBV10-3 to TRBJ2-7; a possible D gene is TRBD1 (5 bases). Germline lookup yields CDR1 ENHRY and CDR2 SYGVKD. The ends were cut back, 3 bases at V and 4 bases at J, with 16 bases in the middle. CDR3 size: 15 residues. CDR3 sequence reads: CAISDYDSGIYEQYF. The DNA of the CDR3 is TGTGCCATCAGTGACTACGATTCAGGGATTTACGAGCAGTACTTC.

This chain connects TRBV7-9 to TRBJ2-7; 8 bases are shared with TRBD1. The V gene's germline CDR1 is SEHNR and CDR2 FQNEAQ (reference sequence). With V trimmed by 1 base and J by 11 bases, 4 bases remained unmatched. CDR3 length: 12 residues. CDR3 DNA sequence: TGTGCCAGCAGCTTAGGTCAGGGGGCAAAGTACTTC. Its translation: CASSLGQGAKYF.

Only a few counts were recorded for this clone. The V gene is TRBV4-1, the J gene TRBJ2-6; D is tentatively TRBD1 or TRBD2 (5 bases each). The CDR3 is 16 amino acids. CDR1 MGHRA and CDR2 YSYEKL come from the germline V gene. V lost 4 bases to trimming and J lost 2 bases, with 12 bases between them. Here the CDR3 reads CASSRGWGTGANVLTF. CDR3 nucleotides: TGCGCCAGCAGCCGAGGATGGGGGACTGGGGCCAACGTCCTGACTTTC.

The table lists this clone with a count of one. The genes are TRBV5-4 and TRBJ2-7; TRBD1 is a possible D gene (6 bases). Trimming removed 4 bases from V and 7 bases from J, with 15 bases in between. The CDR3 has 13 amino acids. Germline V lookup: CDR1 SGHNT, CDR2 YYREEE (reference sequence). The DNA for the CDR3 is TGTGCCAGCAGCCCCGACAGGACAAGGGAGCAGTACTTC. Its protein product is CASSPDRTREQYF.

V and J are TRBV6-5 and TRBJ1-4, with TRBD1 as a possible D gene (6 bases). V gave up 0 bases and J gave up 4 bases, with 9 bases separating them. The CDR3 loop spans 15 amino acids. Germline V gene sequence: CDR1 MNHEY, CDR2 SVGAGI. The CDR3 DNA reads TGTGCCAGCAGTTACTCGACAGGCTATAATGAAAAACTGTTTTTT. Amino acids: CASSYSTGYNEKLFF.

The table lists this clone with a count of one. The V call is TRBV11-2, the J call TRBJ1-2; the D gene is possibly TRBD1 (5 bases). The CDR3 loop spans 14 amino acids. Trimming pared 2 bases from V and 6 bases from J, leaving 13 bases between. CDR1 SGHAT and CDR2 FQNNGV come from the germline V gene. CDR3 nucleotides: TGTGCCAGCAGCTTACAGGGTAGTACACATGGCTACACCTTC. It translates to CASSLQGSTHGYTF.

This chain joins TRBV21-1 and TRBJ2-6; the DNA was not compared with TRBD2, the D call given in the table. TRBV21-1 is an annotated pseudogene. The CDR3 loop spans 22 amino acids. CDR3 amino acids: CASSPSGGTANNHRAGANVLTF. In DNA, the CDR3 is TGTGCCAGCAGCCCAAGCGGGGGGACAGCGAATAACCATCGAGCTGGGGCCAACGTCCTGACTTTC.

J is TRBJ2-5 and V is TRBV19; D may be TRBD1 (5 bases). V was shortened by 0 bases and J by 9 bases, with 11 bases between the two germline ends. The length of the CDR3 is 13 residues. The germline gives CDR1 LNHDA, CDR2 SQIVND (reference sequence). The CDR3 DNA follows: TGTGCCAGTAGTATAGACAGGGATTCGGCCCAGTACTTC. Translated: CASSIDRDSAQYF.

The chain has TRBV2 and TRBJ1-1; 8 bases fit TRBD1. There are 12 residues in the CDR3. The trim removed 3 bases at V and 10 bases at J, leaving 4 bases unmatched. Germline V gene sequence: CDR1 SNHLY, CDR2 FYNNEI. CDR3 sequence (DNA): TGTGCCAGCAGTGACAGGGGGCGAAGAGCTTTCTTT. It specifies CASSDRGRRAFF.

CDR3 in DNA: TGTGCCAGCAGCGTTAGCGGGGGTTGGGAGACCCAGTACTTC. Translating it yields CASSVSGGWETQYF. V gene TRBV2 combines with J gene TRBJ2-5; 9 positions match TRBD2. CDR3 length: 14 amino acids. CDR1 and CDR2 (germline): SNHLY, FYNNEI. The J segment lost 5 bases and the V segment lost 6 bases, leaving 7 bases of the junction unmatched.

The gene calls are TRBV18 and TRBJ2-3; D perhaps matches TRBD2 (6 bases). V was cut by 3 bases and J by 5 bases, with 12 bases left in between. CDR1 is KGHSH, CDR2 LQKENI, per germline. The CDR3 contains 14 residues. The CDR3 DNA reads TGTGCCAGCTCACCCGTCAACGGGGGAGATACGCAGTATTTT. Translated, it gives CASSPVNGGDTQYF.

This chain uses TRBV5-5 with TRBJ2-7; maybe TRBD1 (7 bases). CDR1 and CDR2 (germline): SGHKS, YYEKEE (reference sequence). This CDR3 comprises 17 residues. Trimming removed 4 bases from V and 2 bases from J, with 22 bases in between. Written as DNA, the CDR3 is TGTGCCAGCAGCCCGGCGGCGGACAGGAGGGCTCCCTACGAGCAGTACTTC. Translated, it gives CASSPAADRRAPYEQYF.

The V gene is TRBV6-6, the J gene TRBJ2-4, with 9 bases lining up with TRBD1. This CDR3 has 13 amino acids. With 5 bases clipped from V and 16 bases from J, the junction kept 12 bases outside the gene matches. Germline CDR1 and CDR2: MNHNY and SVGAGI (reference sequence). CDR3 in amino acids: CASSADRGGRGYF. CDR3 in DNA: TGTGCCAGCAGTGCGGACAGGGGCGGTAGAGGATACTTC.

V gene TRBV9 combines with J gene TRBJ2-6; D is undetermined. CDR3 length: 16 residues. Germline assignment: CDR1 SGDLS and CDR2 YYNGEE. V lost 0 bases to trimming and J lost 3 bases, with 10 bases between them. CDR3 coding DNA: TGTGCCAGCAGCGTAGGAAGGGCCTTTGGGGCCAACGTCCTGACTTTC. Residues: CASSVGRAFGANVLTF.

As concerns this clone: Mismatch with germline at one junction end may stem from a read error. The V call is TRBV6-1, the J call TRBJ2-1; D not certain. The CDR3 sequence is 11 residues long. Looked up from germline, CDR1 is MNHNS and CDR2 is SASEGT. The CDR3 loop is CASRGSPELFF. The CDR3 coding sequence is TGTGCCAGCAGGGGGTCACCTGAGCTGTTCTTC.

In nucleotides, the CDR3 is TGTGCCAGCAGTGAATGGAGACAAAACTACGAGCAGTACTTC. Translating gives CASSEWRQNYEQYF. The rearrangement uses TRBV6-1 and TRBJ2-7, with D unclear. This CDR3 has 14 amino acids. V lost 2 bases to trimming and J lost 3 bases, with 11 bases between them. Germline CDR1 is MNHNS and CDR2 is SASEGT.

This clone was found a few times. J is TRBJ2-7 and V is TRBV9; 13 bases are shared with TRBD2. Germline CDR1 and CDR2: SGDLS and YYNGEE. The J segment lost 0 bases and the V segment lost 2 bases, leaving 5 bases of the junction unmatched. The CDR3 consists of 17 residues. CDR3 loop: CASSVGLAGAPSYEQYF. For the CDR3, the DNA is TGTGCCAGCAGCGTCGGACTAGCGGGGGCCCCCTCCTACGAGCAGTACTTC.

The chain uses TRBV10-3 and TRBJ1-4, with 7 bases aligning to TRBD1. CDR1 is ENHRY, CDR2 SYGVKD, per germline. The CDR3 has 17 residues. J gave up 7 bases and V 0 bases, and 11 bases lay outside the gene matches. The CDR3 nucleotides read TGTGCCATCAGTGAGTCGATGGGACAGCGGGTCGGTGAAAAACTGTTTTTT. As protein: CAISESMGQRVGEKLFF.

J is TRBJ1-1 and V is TRBV5-6; 9 nucleotides match TRBD1. Germline-derived CDR1 and CDR2 are SGHDT and YYEEEE. The CDR3 totals 14 residues. V shed 5 bases and J 4 bases; nucleotides not matched to a gene: 6. CDR3: CASRGTGGTTEAFF. In DNA form, the CDR3 reads TGTGCCAGCAGAGGCACAGGGGGCACCACTGAAGCTTTCTTT.

The V gene is TRBV27, the J gene TRBJ2-7; a possible D gene is TRBD2 (5 bases). This CDR3 region has 15 residues. Trimming took 3 bases from V and 6 from J, leaving 18 bases between them. The germline CDR1 and CDR2 sequences are MNHEY and SMNVEV (reference sequence). CDR3 sequence reads: CASSFFSTGGSEQYF. CDR3 sequence (DNA): TGTGCCAGCAGTTTTTTTTCCACCGGAGGTAGCGAGCAGTACTTC.

This clone was detected only a few times. This chain uses TRBV19 with TRBJ2-1; TRBD2 agrees at 9 bases. The germline V gene encodes CDR1 LNHDA and CDR2 SQIVND (reference sequence). V lost 4 bases, J lost 5 bases, and 6 bases stayed unmatched. The CDR3 length is 15 residues. CDR3 residues: CASSTSSGVNNEQFF. CDR3 in DNA: TGTGCCAGTAGTACATCTAGCGGGGTGAACAATGAGCAGTTCTTC.

This clone was seen a few times. The V call is TRBV6-5, the J call TRBJ2-7; the D gene could be TRBD1 or TRBD2 (7 bases each). CDR3 length: 14 residues. V dropped 0 bases and J dropped 6 bases, with 12 bases sitting between them. Germline V gene lookup returns CDR1 MNHEY and CDR2 SVGAGI. CDR3 in amino acids: CASSYSFRGGEQYF. The CDR3 DNA follows: TGTGCCAGCAGTTACTCTTTCAGGGGGGGCGAGCAGTACTTC.

The gene calls are TRBV19 and TRBJ1-6; D possibly corresponds to TRBD1 (5 bases). Germline V gives CDR1 LNHDA, CDR2 SQIVND (reference sequence). Trimming cost V 5 bases and J 9 bases, with 11 bases left between them. The CDR3 consists of 13 residues. The CDR3 sequence: CASSLPGGSPLHF. The CDR3 nucleotides are TGTGCCAGTAGTTTGCCGGGGGGTTCACCCCTCCACTTT.

This chain joins TRBV6-6 and TRBJ1-2, with 11 bases lining up with TRBD1. The CDR3 consists of 14 residues. Trimming removed 7 bases from V and 6 bases from J; junction bases left unmatched: 7. Germline V lookup: CDR1 MNHNY, CDR2 SVGAGI (reference sequence). The CDR3 nucleotides are TGTGCCAGCATCCCGGACAGGGGGCTCCATGGCTACACCTTC. Translation gives CASIPDRGLHGYTF.

The CDR3 region has the DNA TGTGCCAGCAGTTCAGGACTAGCGGGGATCACAGATACGCAGTATTTT. Its protein is CASSSGLAGITDTQYF. The chain recombines TRBV6-5 with TRBJ2-3; TRBD2 agrees at 12 bases. J was trimmed by 2 bases and V by 4 bases; bases with no gene match: 4. The CDR3 extends over 16 amino acids. Germline lookup yields CDR1 MNHEY and CDR2 SVGAGI.

The chain combines TRBV7-8 with TRBJ2-5, with 7 bases matching TRBD1. CDR3 length: 13 amino acids. The J segment lost 4 bases and the V segment lost 1 base, leaving 0 bases of the junction unmatched. Per germline, CDR1 SGHVS and CDR2 FQNEAQ. The CDR3 DNA reads TGTGCCAGCAGCTTAGGACAGGGAGAGACCCAGTACTTC. Protein: CASSLGQGETQYF.